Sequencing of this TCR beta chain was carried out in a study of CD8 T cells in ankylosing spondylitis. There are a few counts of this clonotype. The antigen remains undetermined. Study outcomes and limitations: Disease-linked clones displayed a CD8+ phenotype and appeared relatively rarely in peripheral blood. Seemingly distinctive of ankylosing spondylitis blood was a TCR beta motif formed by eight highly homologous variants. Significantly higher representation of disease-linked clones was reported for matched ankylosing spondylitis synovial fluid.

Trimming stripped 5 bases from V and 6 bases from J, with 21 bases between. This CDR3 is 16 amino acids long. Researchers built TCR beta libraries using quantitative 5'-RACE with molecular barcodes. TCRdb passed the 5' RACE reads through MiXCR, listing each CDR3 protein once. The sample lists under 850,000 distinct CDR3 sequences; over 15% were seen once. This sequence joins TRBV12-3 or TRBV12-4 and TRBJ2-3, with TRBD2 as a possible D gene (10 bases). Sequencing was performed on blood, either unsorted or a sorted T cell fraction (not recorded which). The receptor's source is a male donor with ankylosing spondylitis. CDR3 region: CASSDLSGGTGDTQYF. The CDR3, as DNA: TGTGCCAGCAGTGACCTTAGCGGGGGGACAGGGGATACGCAGTATTTT.